This T cell receptor beta chain was documented in a study of breast tumors, draining lymph nodes, adjacent tissues. General study results and limits: Tumor and nontumor repertoires were significantly more similar in luminal-like than in basal-like breast cancer.

The CDR3 has 14 amino acids. V shed 5 bases and J 7 bases; nucleotides not matched to a gene: 7. Germline V gene data show CDR1 as MNHEY and CDR2 as SVGAGI. TCRdb passed the multiplex PCR reads through MiXCR, listing each CDR3 protein once. Among roughly 70,000 distinct CDR3 sequences listed, about 40% were seen once. Details on this clonotype: Its matching antigen is unknown.

V is TRBV6-5 and J is TRBJ1-4, with 7 positions matching TRBD1. The source is a female donor with breast cancer. Some clones in this sample may be carry-over from other donors' samples. The specimen was breast tumor tissue. The CDR3 spells CASSKRQGGEKLFF. CDR3 bases: TGTGCCAGCAGTAAACGACAGGGAGGTGAAAAACTGTTTTTT.